This T cell receptor (beta chain) was identified during a study of blood T cells in healthy people across ages. Findings and limits, study-wide: In the absence of known donor CMV status, changes in expanded clonotypes were possibly confounded. PBMCs that were unsorted prevented a conclusive naive versus antigen-experienced comparison.

A second about 7 to 11 cycle PCR used barcoded and J-beta primers. Each of the cDNA molecules was tagged by a template-switch adaptor with 12 random nucleotides. TCRdb analysed the 5' RACE reads with MiXCR anew, one entry per CDR3 protein. The table has nearly 1 million distinct CDR3 sequences, roughly 47% seen once. Germline assignment: CDR1 LNHNV and CDR2 YYDKDF (reference sequence). This CDR3 spans 15 amino acids. Regarding this clonotype: Its matching antigen is unknown.

Each of the donors had roughly 9.7 milliliters of peripheral blood drawn into EDTA-treated Vacutainer tubes. This TCR derives from a woman aged 60-75 years in good health. This chain connects TRBV15 to TRBJ2-5; 7 nucleotides align to TRBD1. The DNA matches TRBJ2-7 better at its end, which makes the J call doubtful. Sequencing used blood. CDR3 coding DNA: TGTGCCACCAGCAGGGACAGGTTAACCCTCTACGAGCAGTACTTC. Encoded protein: CATSRDRLTLYEQYF.